What follows are 8 T cell receptor beta chains derived from one specimen sequenced in a study of cytomegalovirus exposure and HLA in healthy donors. Primers: 60 Vbeta forward and 13 Jbeta reverse. Assay: immunoSEQ multiplex PCR; the TCRdb copy retains only in-frame clones and omits some. This table has 250,000 to 350,000 clones, approximately 90% appearing once. The sequencing sample was made of PBMCs. The receptors were gathered from a man aged 35-49 years in good health and CMV-seropositive.

To note about this clone: The junction and the germline gene differ at one end; a read error may be behind it. The chain combines TRBV11-3 with TRBJ2-7, with 8 bases identical to TRBD1. CDR1 is SGHNT and CDR2 is YENEEA in the germline V gene. There are 15 residues in the CDR3. DNA of the CDR3: TGTACCAGCAGCGAGGCCGGGACAGGCGGGTACGAGCAGTACTTC. It yields the protein CTSSEAGTGGYEQYF.

The rearrangement joins TRBV21-1 to TRBJ2-7; the DNA was not used to check the table's D call, TRBD1. TRBV21-1 is an annotated pseudogene. This CDR3 is 14 amino acids long. The CDR3 spells CASSPRTVSYEQYF. CDR3 DNA: TGTGCCAGCAGCCCCCGGACAGTCTCCTACGAGCAGTACTTC.

The V call is TRBV25-1, the J call TRBJ1-5; perhaps TRBD1 as D (5 bases). The CDR3 contains 14 residues. The germline CDR1 and CDR2 sequences are MGHDK and SYGVNS. Trimming shortened V by 6 bases and J by 6 bases, and 15 bases separated the two germline ends. CDR3: CASSPGLVTQPQHF. CDR3 DNA: TGTGCCAGCAGCCCGGGACTAGTGACTCAGCCCCAGCATTTT.

The rearrangement joins TRBV28 to TRBJ2-5; no clear D. The DNA end favors TRBJ2-7, so the J call may be wrong. The CDR3 loop spans 13 amino acids. Per germline, CDR1 MDHEN and CDR2 SYDVKM. The CDR3 region has the DNA TGTGCCAGCAGTTTGGCAGGAACCTACGAGCAGTACTTC. Translated: CASSLAGTYEQYF.

The chain employs TRBV10-3 and TRBJ2-5, with 7 bases matching TRBD1. Germline assignment: CDR1 ENHRY and CDR2 SYGVKD. Trimming took 2 bases from V and 5 from J; bases not matched to a gene: 8. This CDR3 spans 15 amino acids. The CDR3 spells CAISEPTGERETQYF. The CDR3 DNA reads as TGTGCCATCAGTGAGCCAACAGGGGAGCGGGAGACCCAGTACTTC.

In its sample, this clone was seen a few times. This sequence joins TRBV2 and TRBJ2-7, with a tentative D call TRBD1 (5 bases). V was clipped by 7 bases and J by 0 bases, with 16 bases between them. CDR1 and CDR2 (germline): SNHLY, FYNNEI. The length of the CDR3 is 15 residues. The DNA of the CDR3 is TGTGCCAGCAAAGCCCAGGGCATGGGCTCCTACGAGCAGTACTTC. It translates to CASKAQGMGSYEQYF.

V and J are TRBV7-2 and TRBJ2-3; 8 bases map to TRBD1. CDR1 is SGHTA and CDR2 is FQGNSA in the germline V gene. The CDR3 runs 17 residues. V gave up 5 bases and J gave up 2 bases; unmatched junction bases: 12. The CDR3 loop reads CASSPRTGSMDTDTQYF. The CDR3 DNA reads as TGTGCCAGCAGCCCGCGGACAGGGAGTATGGACACAGATACGCAGTATTTT. Full variable domain (outside the CDR3, taken from reference TRBV7-2 and TRBJ2-3): GAGVSQSPSNKVTEKGKDVELRCDPISGHTALYWYRQSLGQGLEFLIYFQGNSAPDKSGLPSDRFSAERTGGSVSTLTIQRTQQEDSAVYLCASSPRTGSMDTDTQYFGPGTRLTVL.

This chain uses TRBV6-5 with TRBJ1-5, with a possible D match to TRBD1 (6 bases). The CDR3 runs to 14 residues. The germline gives CDR1 MNHEY, CDR2 SVGAGI. The germline V and J ends were trimmed by 7 bases and 4 bases, with 14 bases remaining between them. The CDR3 bases are TGTGCCAGCAATCCAGGACAGCGAAATCAGCCCCAGCATTTT. Its protein product is CASNPGQRNQPQHF.